This is a list of T cell receptor beta chains from one sample in a study of shared clonotypes between healthy human individuals. Assay used: immunoSEQ multiplex PCR; TCRdb lists only in-frame clones, some missing. This sample has about 450,000 clones, with about 80% found just once. The source material was PBMCs. The receptors shown here come from a woman between 35 and 50 years old in good health. Some clones in this sample may be carry-over from other donors' samples. Each CDR3 is given with its conserved first and last residue. A D gene is named only where the DNA matches it firmly. The listing skips clone size in some rows; elsewhere it reads once, few, many or a size class.

J gene: TRBJ1-2; clone size: .; V gene: TRBV28; D gene: TRBD1; CDR3 DNA: TGTGCCAGCAGTCTGGACAGGGTCGACTATGGCTACACCTTC; CDR3 protein: CASSLDRVDYGYTF
J gene: TRBJ2-1; clone size: .; V gene: TRBV7-9; D gene: TRBD2; CDR3 DNA: TGTGCCAGCAGCTTAGGGAGGAAAATAGCGGGGGGATCCTACAATGAGCAGTTCTTC; CDR3 protein: CASSLGRKIAGGSYNEQFF
J gene: TRBJ2-2; clone size: .; V gene: TRBV5-6; D gene: TRBD2; CDR3 DNA: TGTGCCAGCAGCTACCTGACTAGCGACACCGGGGAGCTGTTTTTT; CDR3 protein: CASSYLTSDTGELFF
J gene: TRBJ1-1; clone size: .; V gene: TRBV4-1; D gene: TRBD1; CDR3 DNA: TGCGCCAGCAGCCAAGGAGGGGGCAGGGGAATCGGTAAGGGTGAAGCTTTCTTT; CDR3 protein: CASSQGGGRGIGKGEAFF
J gene: TRBJ1-2; clone size: .; V gene: TRBV5-1; D gene: .; CDR3 DNA: TGCGCCAGCAGCCCGAGGGTGGGGGCGCGCTATGGCTACACCTTC; CDR3 protein: CASSPRVGARYGYTF
J gene: TRBJ2-1; clone size: .; V gene: TRBV4-2; D gene: TRBD1; CDR3 DNA: TGTGCCAGCAGCCCCGCGGCCGGACAGGGTGGCAATGAGCAGTTCTTC; CDR3 protein: CASSPAAGQGGNEQFF
J gene: TRBJ2-5; clone size: .; V gene: TRBV5-1; D gene: .; CDR3 DNA: TGCGCCAGCAGCCTTATACCGGGAGTGCGGGAGACCCAGTACTTC; CDR3 protein: CASSLIPGVRETQYF
J gene: TRBJ2-7; clone size: .; V gene: TRBV30; D gene: TRBD1; CDR3 DNA: TGTGCCTGGAGGACAGGGCACGTCGAGCAGTACTTC; CDR3 protein: CAWRTGHVEQYF
J gene: TRBJ2-7; clone size: .; V gene: TRBV18; D gene: TRBD2; CDR3 DNA: TGTGCCAGCTCACCGCGGAGCGGGAGGGCCTACGAGCAGTACTTC; CDR3 protein: CASSPRSGRAYEQYF
J gene: TRBJ2-1; clone size: .; V gene: TRBV9; D gene: .; CDR3 DNA: TGTGCCAGCAGCGTACGGTATGGGATGAGCGATGAGCAGTTCTTC; CDR3 protein: CASSVRYGMSDEQFF
J gene: TRBJ2-7; clone size: .; V gene: TRBV19; D gene: .; CDR3 DNA: TGTGCCAGTACCCGAACGGCTGGCTACGAGCAGTACTTC; CDR3 protein: CASTRTAGYEQYF
J gene: TRBJ1-3; clone size: .; V gene: TRBV7-9; D gene: .; CDR3 DNA: TGTGCCAGCAGCAGGTCAGCAACAGGTGTCTCTGGAAACACCATATATTTT; CDR3 protein: CASSRSATGVSGNTIYF
J gene: TRBJ2-1; clone size: once; V gene: TRBV19; D gene: .; CDR3 DNA: TGTGCCAGTAGTAAAACTAGAGGCTCCTACAATGAGCAGTTCTTC; CDR3 protein: CASSKTRGSYNEQFF
J gene: TRBJ2-5; clone size: .; V gene: TRBV2; D gene: TRBD1; CDR3 DNA: TGTGCCAGCAGTGTAACAGGGGTGCAAGAGACCCAGTACTTC; CDR3 protein: CASSVTGVQETQYF
J gene: TRBJ2-5; clone size: once; V gene: TRBV27; D gene: TRBD1; CDR3 DNA: TGTGCCAGCAGTCAGGACAGGGGAGAGACCCAGTACTTC; CDR3 protein: CASSQDRGETQYF
J gene: TRBJ1-3; clone size: few; V gene: TRBV7-6; D gene: .; CDR3 DNA: TGTGCCAGCAGCCCATCGAGGAACTCTGGAAACACCATATATTTT; CDR3 protein: CASSPSRNSGNTIYF
J gene: TRBJ1-2; clone size: .; V gene: TRBV14; D gene: .; CDR3 DNA: TGTGCCAGCAGCCAAGATAGGGGCTATGGCTACACCTTC; CDR3 protein: CASSQDRGYGYTF
J gene: TRBJ2-7; clone size: .; V gene: TRBV5-4; D gene: TRBD1; CDR3 DNA: TGTGCCAGCAGCGGGACCGGGACAGGGGGCAGGTGGAACAAGCAGTACTTC; CDR3 protein: CASSGTGTGGRWNKQYF
J gene: TRBJ2-7; clone size: .; V gene: TRBV7-2; D gene: TRBD1; CDR3 DNA: TGTGCCAGCAGCTTAGTTGGAGGGTACAGGGGGCTTGGGCAGTACTTC; CDR3 protein: CASSLVGGYRGLGQYF
J gene: TRBJ2-5; clone size: once; V gene: TRBV7-9; D gene: .; CDR3 DNA: TGTGCCAGCAGCTTTTTTAGCGATCAAGAGGCCCAGTACTTC; CDR3 protein: CASSFFSDQEAQYF
J gene: TRBJ2-2; clone size: .; V gene: TRBV7-2; D gene: TRBD2; CDR3 DNA: TGTGCCAGCAGCTCCAGACTAGCGGGAGCCGGGGAGCTGTTTTTT; CDR3 protein: CASSSRLAGAGELFF
J gene: TRBJ2-5; clone size: .; V gene: TRBV7-9; D gene: .; CDR3 DNA: TGTGCCAGCAGCTCGACTCGCCTCCAAGAGACCCAGTACTTC; CDR3 protein: CASSSTRLQETQYF
J gene: TRBJ2-5; clone size: many; V gene: TRBV30; D gene: .; CDR3 DNA: TGTGCCTGGAGTGAATACGAAGCCATCCAAGAGACCCAGTACTTC; CDR3 protein: CAWSEYEAIQETQYF
J gene: TRBJ2-1; clone size: .; V gene: TRBV7-2; D gene: TRBD1; CDR3 DNA: TGTGCCAGCAGCTTAGGACGACAGGGGTATGAGCAGTTCTTC; CDR3 protein: CASSLGRQGYEQFF
J gene: TRBJ1-1; clone size: .; V gene: TRBV7-3; D gene: .; CDR3 DNA: TGTGCCAGCAGCTTCAAGGGGCAGAGCTTAGAAGCTTTCTTT; CDR3 protein: CASSFKGQSLEAFF
J gene: TRBJ2-3; clone size: .; V gene: TRBV15; D gene: .; CDR3 DNA: TGTGCCACCAGCGGGAGGACTAGCACAGATACGCAGTATTTT; CDR3 protein: CATSGRTSTDTQYF
J gene: TRBJ2-7; clone size: .; V gene: TRBV5-1; D gene: .; CDR3 DNA: TGCGCCAGCAGCTTGAAGGGGATCCCCCAGTACTTC; CDR3 protein: CASSLKGIPQYF
J gene: TRBJ2-2; clone size: .; V gene: TRBV6-6; D gene: .; CDR3 DNA: TGTGCCAGCAGTTATCTAGGCCAAATCAATTCCGGGGAGCTGTTTTTT; CDR3 protein: CASSYLGQINSGELFF
J gene: TRBJ1-4; clone size: .; V gene: TRBV9; D gene: .; CDR3 DNA: TGTGCCAGCAGCGTAGGCCAGGGTGGTGAAAAACTGTTTTTT; CDR3 protein: CASSVGQGGEKLFF
J gene: TRBJ2-1; clone size: once; V gene: TRBV7-2; D gene: .; CDR3 DNA: TGTGCCAGCAGCCCGACAACAGGTTTCAATGAGCAGTTCTTC; CDR3 protein: CASSPTTGFNEQFF